The 29 T cell receptor beta chains below come from one sample, sequenced in a study of cytomegalovirus exposure and HLA in healthy donors. It was with 60 Vbeta and 13 Jbeta primers that the PCR ran. The table came from immunoSEQ multiplex PCR; TCRdb's copy has only in-frame clones and leaves some out. Altogether under 300,000 clones are present, around four fifths being singletons, with the ten largest covering about 2%. Source material: PBMCs. The receptors were sampled from a woman aged 40 to 55 in good health and CMV-seropositive.

This chain links TRBV15 with TRBJ2-6; 7 bases map to TRBD2. With 3 bases clipped from V and 3 bases from J, the junction kept 8 bases outside the gene matches. Germline lookup yields CDR1 LNHNV and CDR2 YYDKDF (reference sequence). The CDR3 covers 17 residues. This CDR3 reads CATSRGGLADGANVLTF. CDR3 sequence (DNA): TGTGCCACCAGCAGGGGAGGGCTAGCCGATGGGGCCAACGTCCTGACTTTC. Full variable domain (outside the CDR3, taken from reference TRBV15 and TRBJ2-6): DAMVIQNPRYQVTQFGKPVTLSCSQTLNHNVMYWYQQKSSQAPKLLFHYYDKDFNNEADTPDNFQSRRPNTSFCFLDIRSPGLGDTAMYLCATSRGGLADGANVLTFGAGSRLTVL.

The chain is built from TRBV4-1 and TRBJ2-7, with a possible D match to TRBD2 (6 bases). V was clipped by 0 bases and J by 0 bases, with 12 bases between them. Germline V gives CDR1 MGHRA, CDR2 YSYEKL. This CDR3 region has 16 residues. CDR3 in DNA: TGCGCCAGCAGCCAAGATGGCGGGACCACCTCCTACGAGCAGTACTTC. Its translation is CASSQDGGTTSYEQYF.

This clone was seen only once. The rearrangement uses TRBV5-1 and TRBJ2-3; TRBD1 agrees at 7 bases. This CDR3 is built from 14 residues. Germline trimming cut 4 bases from V and 1 base from J; bases unmatched to any gene: 3. CDR1 and CDR2 (germline): SGHRS, YFSETQ. The CDR3 sequence is CASSPTGGTDTQYF. DNA of the CDR3: TGCGCCAGCAGCCCCACAGGGGGCACAGATACGCAGTATTTT.

This chain joins TRBV7-2 and TRBJ2-7; 9 nucleotides align to TRBD1. This CDR3 is 14 amino acids long. Germline V CDR1 and CDR2: SGHTA, FQGNSA. The V gene end was trimmed by 5 bases and the J gene end by 0 bases; junction bases not matched to a gene: 2. The CDR3 coding sequence is TGTGCCAGCAGCCAGGACAGGGGCTCCTACGAGCAGTACTTC. This encodes CASSQDRGSYEQYF.

This chain links TRBV7-2 with TRBJ1-2; 9 nucleotides align to TRBD1. The trim removed 4 bases at V and 4 bases at J, leaving 10 bases unmatched. Germline V gives CDR1 SGHTA, CDR2 FQGNSA. The CDR3 totals 16 residues. CDR3 sequence reads: CASSSVGQGSGYGYTF. CDR3 bases: TGTGCCAGCAGCTCAGTTGGACAGGGGAGTGGCTATGGCTACACCTTC.

The chain links TRBV7-2 to TRBJ2-7; 9 positions match TRBD1. The trim removed 3 bases at V and 2 bases at J, leaving 5 bases unmatched. The V gene's germline CDR1 is SGHTA and CDR2 FQGNSA. The CDR3 loop spans 15 amino acids. The CDR3 spells CASSLGTGWPYEQYF. The DNA for the CDR3 is TGTGCCAGCAGCTTGGGGACAGGGTGGCCCTACGAGCAGTACTTC.

V and J are TRBV18 and TRBJ1-2; D is perhaps TRBD1 (5 bases). V was trimmed by 0 bases and J by 6 bases, leaving 8 bases between them. The CDR3 contains 13 residues. Germline V CDR1 and CDR2: KGHSH, LQKENI. The CDR3 DNA follows: TGTGCCAGCTCACCACCAGGGGAAGATGGCTACACCTTC. Protein product: CASSPPGEDGYTF.

V is TRBV28 and J is TRBJ2-7, with TRBD1 identical over 9 bases. The V gene end was trimmed by 4 bases and the J gene end by 4 bases; junction bases not matched to a gene: 11. The length of the CDR3 is 16 residues. Germline loops: CDR1 MDHEN, CDR2 SYDVKM. CDR3 sequence reads: CASSSPSGTGIYEQYF. The CDR3 region has the DNA TGTGCCAGCAGTTCCCCGTCCGGGACAGGGATTTACGAGCAGTACTTC.

This chain uses TRBV30 with TRBJ1-2; no definite D call. V dropped 0 bases and J dropped 4 bases, with 15 bases sitting between them. Germline values: CDR1 GTSNPN, CDR2 SVGIG (reference sequence). This CDR3 has 15 residues. CDR3 bases: TGTGCCTGGAGTGTAATGGGCAGGCAATTCTATGGCTACACCTTC. Translation: CAWSVMGRQFYGYTF.

This clone occurred a few times. The V and J genes are TRBV11-3 and TRBJ2-3; D remains unclear. CDR1 is SGHNT and CDR2 is YENEEA in the germline V gene. This CDR3 contains 14 residues. Trimming left V 1 base short and J 0 bases short, with 5 bases between. The CDR3 coding sequence is TGTGCCAGCAGCTTAGGGCCCAGCACAGATACGCAGTATTTT. This codes for CASSLGPSTDTQYF.

The chain couples TRBV5-4 to TRBJ2-2, with 8 nucleotides matching TRBD2. Germline CDR1 is SGHNT and CDR2 is YYREEE (reference sequence). With 1 base clipped from V and 1 base from J, the junction kept 6 bases outside the gene matches. This CDR3 contains 17 residues. The CDR3 DNA reads as TGTGCCAGCAGCTTGCGAGGAGCGGGAGTGAACACCGGGGAGCTGTTTTTT. It translates to CASSLRGAGVNTGELFF.

Remarks on this clone: A junction end diverges from the germline sequence, so it may reflect a read error. The CDR3 coding sequence is TGTGCCTCCACGAACTCTGGGGCCAACGGCCTGACTTTC. It codes for CASTNSGANGLTF. The chain couples TRBV30 to TRBJ2-6; possible D gene TRBD1, 5 bases. Germline V gene lookup returns CDR1 GTSNPN and CDR2 SVGIG (reference sequence). There are 13 residues in the CDR3.

V gene TRBV2 combines with J gene TRBJ2-3, with a possible D match to TRBD2 (5 bases). Germline V CDR1 and CDR2: SNHLY, FYNNEI. The CDR3 totals 13 residues. The V gene lost 6 bases and the J gene lost 2 bases, with 9 bases spanning the gap. This CDR3 is CASSGLITDTQYF. CDR3 nucleotide sequence: TGTGCCAGCAGCGGACTGATCACAGATACGCAGTATTTT.

J is TRBJ2-5 and V is TRBV7-9; D is possibly TRBD2 (5 bases). Trimming took 0 bases from V and 3 from J, leaving 11 bases between them. CDR1 and CDR2 from the germline V gene are SEHNR and FQNEAQ (reference sequence). This CDR3 has 15 residues. The CDR3 coding sequence is TGTGCCAGCAGCTTAGCGAGCGGCAGAGAAGAGACCCAGTACTTC. Protein sequence: CASSLASGREETQYF.

The V and J genes are TRBV11-2 and TRBJ2-5; perhaps TRBD2 as D (5 bases). Trimming pared 3 bases from V and 2 bases from J, leaving 13 bases between. Germline values: CDR1 SGHAT, CDR2 FQNNGV. This CDR3 has 15 amino acids. The CDR3 region has the DNA TGTGCCAGCAGCTTTCGGACTGGGCAGCAAGAGACCCAGTACTTC. This gives the protein CASSFRTGQQETQYF.

The V and J genes are TRBV19 and TRBJ1-2, with 9 bases matching TRBD1. The CDR3 spans 15 residues. V gave up 4 bases and J gave up 4 bases; unmatched junction bases: 7. Germline V gives CDR1 LNHDA, CDR2 SQIVND (reference sequence). The CDR3 region is CASSTYSTGGYGYTF. In nucleotides, the CDR3 is TGTGCCAGTAGTACTTACTCGACAGGGGGCTATGGCTACACCTTC.

The chain is built from TRBV9 and TRBJ1-1, with a weak D call TRBD1 (6 bases). This CDR3 has 15 amino acids. Trimming took off 4 bases at V and 0 bases at J, with 13 bases between the two ends. Germline V lookup: CDR1 SGDLS, CDR2 YYNGEE. The chain's CDR3 is CASSPSGGLNTEAFF. The CDR3, as DNA: TGTGCCAGCAGCCCAAGTGGGGGCTTGAACACTGAAGCTTTCTTT.

The chain has TRBV5-1 and TRBJ1-1; D unresolved. CDR3 size: 13 residues. With 5 bases removed from V and 5 bases from J, the gap between germline ends came to 13 bases. Per germline, CDR1 SGHRS and CDR2 YFSETQ. The CDR3 here is CASRQEPATEAFF. The CDR3 nucleotides read TGCGCCAGCAGGCAGGAACCCGCGACTGAAGCTTTCTTT. Variable domain in full (rest from reference TRBV5-1 and TRBJ1-1): KAGVTQTPRYLIKTRGQQVTLSCSPISGHRSVSWYQQTPGQGLQFLFEYFSETQRNKGNFPGRFSGRQFSNSRSEMNVSTLELGDSALYLCASRQEPATEAFFGQGTRLTVV.

In its sample, this clone was seen a few times. The chain carries TRBV5-1 and TRBJ2-1, with 10 bases identical to TRBD2. Germline trimming cut 4 bases from V and 2 bases from J; bases unmatched to any gene: 6. CDR3 length: 16 amino acids. Per germline, CDR1 SGHRS and CDR2 YFSETQ. The CDR3 here is CASSLTSGLTYNEQFF. In DNA form, the CDR3 reads TGCGCCAGCAGCCTGACTAGCGGGTTAACCTACAATGAGCAGTTCTTC.

This chain joins TRBV27 and TRBJ2-7, with 8 positions matching TRBD2. The ends lost 4 bases at V and 6 bases at J; junction bases unmatched: 23. The V gene's germline CDR1 is MNHEY and CDR2 SMNVEV (reference sequence). The CDR3 contains 19 residues. CDR3 region: CASSYGGRGVGLAASEQYF. CDR3 nucleotides: TGTGCCAGCAGTTACGGGGGCAGGGGTGTAGGACTAGCCGCCTCCGAGCAGTACTTC.

V and J are TRBV7-9 and TRBJ1-1, with 8 bases that match TRBD1. The trim removed 5 bases at V and 3 bases at J, leaving 5 bases unmatched. CDR1 is SEHNR, CDR2 FQNEAQ, per germline (reference sequence). The CDR3 has 14 amino acids. The CDR3: CASSVMTGDTEAFF. CDR3 DNA sequence: TGTGCCAGCAGCGTAATGACAGGGGACACTGAAGCTTTCTTT.

The V and J genes are TRBV30 and TRBJ2-3; 12 nucleotides line up with TRBD2. Germline loops: CDR1 GTSNPN, CDR2 SVGIG (reference sequence). J lost 4 bases, V lost 3 bases, and 20 bases had no gene match. The CDR3 sequence is 20 residues long. DNA of the CDR3: TGTGCCTGGAGGGGGTGGACTAGCGGGGCTAAACCCACGAGCCCAGATACGCAGTATTTT. Its protein is CAWRGWTSGAKPTSPDTQYF.

This chain links TRBV2 with TRBJ2-7, with TRBD1 identical over 11 bases. CDR3 length: 18 residues. CDR1 is SNHLY, CDR2 FYNNEI, per germline. V lost 6 bases, J lost 3 bases, and 16 bases stayed unmatched. CDR3 in amino acids: CASRPDRGLLLAGYEQYF. DNA of the CDR3: TGTGCCAGCAGACCGGACAGGGGGCTACTTCTCGCTGGCTACGAGCAGTACTTC.

The chain joins TRBV27 to TRBJ1-2; D gene ambiguous. Germline lookup yields CDR1 MNHEY and CDR2 SMNVEV (reference sequence). The CDR3 spans 16 residues. Trimming took off 0 bases at V and 2 bases at J, with 13 bases between the two ends. The CDR3 protein is CASSLSREVANYGYTF. For the CDR3, the DNA is TGTGCCAGCAGTTTATCACGGGAGGTTGCCAACTATGGCTACACCTTC.

J is TRBJ1-4 and V is TRBV28; a possible D gene is TRBD1 (5 bases). Trimming took 6 bases from V and 3 from J, leaving 14 bases between them. The CDR3 consists of 15 residues. CDR1 and CDR2 (germline): MDHEN, SYDVKM. The CDR3 DNA sequence: TGTGCCAGCAGGCCGGTCAGGGTTCCTAATGAAAAACTGTTTTTT. Translation gives CASRPVRVPNEKLFF.

The rearrangement links TRBV11-3 to TRBJ2-6; D uncertain. With 6 bases removed from V and 2 bases from J, the gap between germline ends came to 8 bases. CDR3 length equals 14 residues. Germline CDR1 SGHNT, CDR2 YENEEA. The CDR3 protein is CASSVTAGANVLTF. As DNA, the CDR3 is TGTGCCAGCAGTGTCACGGCTGGGGCCAACGTCCTGACTTTC.

V and J are TRBV10-3 and TRBJ1-3, with TRBD1 as a possible D gene (5 bases). The CDR3 length is 16 residues. Germline CDR1 and CDR2: ENHRY and SYGVKD. V was trimmed by 4 bases and J by 2 bases, leaving 15 bases between them. CDR3: CAISALVGQPGNTIYF. Here the CDR3 DNA reads TGTGCCATCAGTGCCTTGGTAGGACAACCTGGAAACACCATATATTTT.

CDR3 DNA: TGTGCCATCAGCACCGGGACAGGGAACCACGAGCAGTACTTC. This translates into CAISTGTGNHEQYF. The chain uses TRBV10-3 and TRBJ2-7; 9 positions match TRBD1. This CDR3 is 14 amino acids long. CDR1 ENHRY and CDR2 SYGVKD come from the germline V gene. With 6 bases clipped from V and 5 bases from J, the junction kept 8 bases outside the gene matches.

This clone was observed a few times. The rearrangement joins TRBV30 to TRBJ2-7, with 9 bases identical to TRBD1. There are 14 residues in the CDR3. CDR1 and CDR2 (germline): GTSNPN, SVGIG (reference sequence). V dropped 1 base and J dropped 0; count of bases not matched to a gene: 1. CDR3: CAWSGGQGSYEQYF. The CDR3 DNA reads TGTGCCTGGAGTGGGGGACAGGGCTCCTACGAGCAGTACTTC.